The 28 T cell receptor beta chains below were found in one sample sequenced in a study of Ad26.COV2.S vaccination and SARS-CoV-2 variants (dated by TCRdb to about 2021). Reading the label with the study, this specimen's treatment or condition is: roughly 19 received Ad26.COV2.S at low or high dose, single or two shots; about 5 received placebo; per-sample allocation not given. Repertoires of vaccine and placebo recipients were sequenced from samples taken on day 63 after the first injection. Receptor libraries were prepared by the immunoSEQ multiplex PCR assay. Sourced from immuneACCESS, this table was stored by TCRdb with only in-frame sequences that have V and J called. A share of the clones is absent; for the studies checked, an unresolved V gene accounts for under half, and the remainder has no known explanation. The sample table shows some 460,000 clones, and about 89% are seen once. 1.7% of the sample goes to the ten largest clones.

The source material was peripheral blood, sampled in a trial of Ad26.COV2.S vaccine versus placebo. These receptors were taken from a person between 18 and 59 years old who received the Ad26.COV2.S COVID-19 vaccine or a placebo.

The chain has TRBV2 and TRBJ2-1; D uncertain. Looked up from germline, CDR1 is SNHLY and CDR2 is FYNNEI. The CDR3 totals 11 residues. V was cut by 7 bases and J by 8 bases, with 9 bases left in between. CDR3 DNA: TGTGCCAGCAAAGTAGGCGATGAGCAGTTCTTC. Protein sequence: CASKVGDEQFF.

CDR3 in DNA: TGTGCCAGCTCATACCTTGAGAAAGATACGCAGTATTTT. Translated: CASSYLEKDTQYF. The V gene is TRBV18, the J gene TRBJ2-3; D is ambiguous. Germline V gives CDR1 KGHSH, CDR2 LQKENI. V was clipped by 5 bases and J by 5 bases, with 11 bases between them. The CDR3 sequence is 13 residues long.

CDR3 region: CAWRPGLVTDTQYF. The CDR3 nucleotides are TGTGCCTGGAGGCCGGGACTTGTGACAGATACGCAGTATTTT. The genes are TRBV30 and TRBJ2-3; perhaps TRBD2 as D (6 bases). Trimming pared 3 bases from V and 3 bases from J, leaving 13 bases between. There are 14 residues in the CDR3. Germline CDR1 is GTSNPN and CDR2 is SVGIG (reference sequence).

The genes are TRBV11-2 and TRBJ1-1; D uncertain. This CDR3 contains 12 residues. With 5 bases removed from V and 0 bases from J, the gap between germline ends came to 4 bases. Germline V gives CDR1 SGHAT, CDR2 FQNNGV. CDR3 DNA sequence: TGTGCCAGCAGCCGATTGAACACTGAAGCTTTCTTT. This gives the protein CASSRLNTEAFF.

The rearrangement links TRBV6-1 to TRBJ2-5; D is unresolved. Deletions cut 3 bases from V and 0 bases from J, with 8 bases between. Germline V CDR1 and CDR2: MNHNS, SASEGT. The CDR3 totals 14 residues. The CDR3 loop reads CASSDGGYQETQYF. DNA for the CDR3: TGTGCCAGCAGTGATGGCGGATACCAAGAGACCCAGTACTTC.

Worth noting for this clone: Other DNA variants within this sample encode the same CDR3. The chain carries TRBV30 and TRBJ1-5, with D unresolved. V gave up 1 base and J gave up 0 bases, with 4 bases separating them. This CDR3 is 13 amino acids long. Germline V CDR1 and CDR2: GTSNPN, SVGIG (reference sequence). Written as DNA, the CDR3 is TGTGCCTGGAGTGAGGATAGCAATCAGCCCCAGCATTTT. It specifies CAWSEDSNQPQHF. The whole variable domain, remainder taken from reference TRBV30 and TRBJ1-5, is SQTIHQWPATLVQPVGSPLSLECTVEGTSNPNLYWYRQAAGRGLQLLFYSVGIGQISSEVPQNLSASRPQDRQFILSSKKLLLSDSGFYLCAWSEDSNQPQHFGDGTRLSIL.

V usage is TRBV5-8 and J usage is TRBJ2-3, with 10 bases aligning to TRBD2. The length of the CDR3 is 15 residues. Trimming removed 4 bases from V and 5 bases from J; junction bases left unmatched: 7. Germline V gene data show CDR1 as SGHTS and CDR2 as YDEGEE. This CDR3 is CASSVSGGQGDTQYF. The CDR3 DNA is TGTGCCAGCAGCGTTAGCGGGGGGCAGGGAGATACGCAGTATTTT.

V and J are TRBV11-3 and TRBJ2-1, with 8 bases fitting TRBD1. CDR3 length: 15 residues. V was clipped by 5 bases and J by 0 bases; unmatched bases: 3. CDR1 SGHNT and CDR2 YENEEA come from the germline V gene. CDR3 amino acids: CASSVQGDSYNEQFF. The CDR3 bases are TGTGCCAGCAGCGTACAGGGGGACTCCTACAATGAGCAGTTCTTC.

This clone showed up just once. The V gene is TRBV6-5, the J gene TRBJ2-7; D might be TRBD1 (8 bases). The CDR3 consists of 14 residues. V lost 7 bases, J lost 6 bases, and 19 bases lay in between. The germline gives CDR1 MNHEY, CDR2 SVGAGI. This chain's CDR3 is CASTRGRELGEQYF. CDR3 DNA: TGTGCCAGCACCAGGGGGCGGGAGCTCGGCGAGCAGTACTTC.

This chain uses TRBV28 with TRBJ1-6, with 8 bases fitting TRBD1. The CDR3 contains 16 residues. The ends lost 6 bases at V and 12 bases at J; junction bases unmatched: 16. The germline V gene has CDR1 MDHEN and CDR2 SYDVKM. The CDR3 DNA reads TGTGCCAGCAGACCTGGAATCGGACAGGGCTTTTTACCCCTCCACTTT. It is translated as CASRPGIGQGFLPLHF.

The sample holds a few counts of this clone. This rearrangement joins TRBV5-1 to TRBJ1-3; no definite D call. There are 14 residues in the CDR3. With 2 bases removed from V and 0 bases from J, the gap between germline ends came to 6 bases. Germline V gene data show CDR1 as SGHRS and CDR2 as YFSETQ. The CDR3 sequence is CASSLSSSGNTIYF. The CDR3, as DNA: TGCGCCAGCAGCTTATCTAGCTCTGGAAACACCATATATTTT.

This clone occurred once. The chain links TRBV27 to TRBJ2-5; D uncertain. Germline CDR1 and CDR2: MNHEY and SMNVEV (reference sequence). Trimming shortened V by 3 bases and J by 4 bases, and 9 bases separated the two germline ends. The length of the CDR3 is 13 residues. The CDR3 is CASSFAVSETQYF. As DNA, the CDR3 is TGTGCCAGCAGTTTCGCCGTTTCAGAGACCCAGTACTTC.

The chain links TRBV7-2 to TRBJ2-1; 9 nucleotides agree with TRBD1. V lost 7 bases, J lost 3 bases, and 4 bases stayed unmatched. Per germline, CDR1 SGHTA and CDR2 FQGNSA. The CDR3 consists of 14 residues. The CDR3 spells CASNGQGSYNEQFF. The CDR3 coding sequence is TGTGCCAGCAATGGACAGGGGAGCTACAATGAGCAGTTCTTC.

The rearrangement uses TRBV7-8 and TRBJ2-7; no firm D call. CDR1 and CDR2 from the germline V gene are SGHVS and FQNEAQ. The ends were cut back, 1 base at V and 3 bases at J, with 10 bases in the middle. The CDR3 contains 14 residues. CDR3 sequence: CASSLEGSYYEQYF. CDR3 coding DNA: TGTGCCAGCAGCTTAGAGGGCAGCTACTACGAGCAGTACTTC.

CDR3 protein: CATSDLKRAGGGHNEQFF. The CDR3 DNA sequence: TGTGCCACCAGTGATTTGAAACGGGCAGGGGGCGGGCATAATGAGCAGTTCTTC. This sequence joins TRBV24-1 and TRBJ2-1; 8 nucleotides line up with TRBD1. This CDR3 is built from 18 residues. V gave up 0 bases and J gave up 7 bases; unmatched junction bases: 13. The germline CDR1 and CDR2 sequences are KGHDR and SFDVKD.

The chain recombines TRBV30 with TRBJ1-3, with D tentatively TRBD1 (5 bases). CDR3 length: 15 residues. Germline CDR1 GTSNPN, CDR2 SVGIG (reference sequence). Trimming pared 3 bases from V and 0 bases from J, leaving 12 bases between. CDR3 amino acids: CAWRGKGDSGNTIYF. CDR3 nucleotide sequence: TGTGCCTGGAGAGGGAAAGGGGACTCTGGAAACACCATATATTTT.

The V gene is TRBV19, the J gene TRBJ2-1; TRBD1 matches 8 bases. The CDR3 is 19 residues long. Unmatched junction bases numbered 11, after V lost 1 base and J lost 0 bases. Per the germline V gene, CDR1 is LNHDA and CDR2 is SQIVND (reference sequence). Written as DNA, the CDR3 is TGTGCCAGTAGTATAGTGGCGACAGGGGTACTTAGCTCCTACAATGAGCAGTTCTTC. This encodes CASSIVATGVLSSYNEQFF.

V and J are TRBV27 and TRBJ2-1, with unresolved D. The CDR3 is made up of 12 amino acids. CDR1 and CDR2 from the germline V gene are MNHEY and SMNVEV (reference sequence). V was cut by 5 bases and J by 7 bases, with 9 bases left in between. The CDR3 protein is CASSHSLNEQFF. CDR3 in DNA: TGTGCCAGCAGTCACTCCCTGAATGAGCAGTTCTTC.

This clone was counted a single time. The chain recombines TRBV27 with TRBJ2-3; TRBD2 matches at 8 bases. Germline-derived CDR1 and CDR2 are MNHEY and SMNVEV (reference sequence). V lost 3 bases to trimming and J lost 2 bases; unmatched junction nucleotides: 4. The CDR3 runs 15 residues. The CDR3 spells CASSFLAGHTDTQYF. The CDR3 nucleotides are TGTGCCAGCAGTTTTTTAGCGGGACACACAGATACGCAGTATTTT.

V is TRBV4-1 and J is TRBJ2-7, with 9 bases that match TRBD1. CDR3 length: 15 residues. The V gene's germline CDR1 is MGHRA and CDR2 YSYEKL. V was pared by 1 base and J by 4 bases, with 5 bases of the junction left unmatched. The CDR3 is CASSQVSGQGYEQYF. CDR3 coding DNA: TGCGCCAGCAGCCAAGTATCGGGACAGGGTTACGAGCAGTACTTC.

V and J are TRBV19 and TRBJ2-7; 8 positions agree with TRBD2. The CDR3 is made up of 15 amino acids. Germline trimming cut 3 bases from V and 0 bases from J; bases unmatched to any gene: 4. The V gene's germline CDR1 is LNHDA and CDR2 SQIVND (reference sequence). In DNA, the CDR3 is TGTGCCAGTAGTATCATAGCGGGGTCCTCCTACGAGCAGTACTTC. Residues: CASSIIAGSSYEQYF.

This chain links TRBV3-1 (or the pseudogene TRBV3-2) with TRBJ1-2; D call uncertain. The CDR3 runs to 13 residues. The V gene lost 6 bases and the J gene lost 0 bases, with 8 bases spanning the gap. Per the germline V gene, CDR1 is LGHDT and CDR2 is YNNKEL (reference sequence). The CDR3: CASRSTTNYGYTF. CDR3 nucleotides: TGTGCCAGCAGGTCGACTACTAACTATGGCTACACCTTC.

The chain joins TRBV18 to TRBJ1-5; D possibly corresponds to TRBD1 (5 bases). There are 16 residues in the CDR3. Trimming pared 0 bases from V and 3 bases from J, leaving 12 bases between. Germline CDR1 KGHSH, CDR2 LQKENI. The CDR3 sequence: CASSPPLDSVNQPQHF. The CDR3 nucleotides are TGTGCCAGCTCACCACCCCTCGACAGTGTCAATCAGCCCCAGCATTTT.

This clone has only one observation. This chain uses TRBV7-9 with TRBJ1-1; possible D gene TRBD1, 5 bases. The CDR3 is 16 residues long. V lost 5 bases and J lost 0, with 16 bases in between. Germline V gives CDR1 SEHNR, CDR2 FQNEAQ (reference sequence). The DNA for the CDR3 is TGTGCCAGCAGCCCTAGGCGGGACCGGGTGAACACTGAAGCTTTCTTT. Protein: CASSPRRDRVNTEAFF.

This sequence joins TRBV18 and TRBJ2-7; no clear D. The CDR3 length is 14 residues. V was shortened by 0 bases and J by 4 bases, with 10 bases between the two germline ends. The germline V gene has CDR1 KGHSH and CDR2 LQKENI. The CDR3 bases are TGTGCCAGCTCACCACCTTACAGCTCTTACGAGCAGTACTTC. Its protein product is CASSPPYSSYEQYF.

The chain recombines TRBV7-2 with TRBJ2-5; 10 bases align to TRBD2. V lost 2 bases and J lost 1; bases outside the gene matches: 4. CDR3 size: 16 residues. Germline assignment: CDR1 SGHTA and CDR2 FQGNSA. CDR3 sequence reads: CASSLFVAGGQETQYF. DNA for the CDR3: TGTGCCAGCAGCTTATTCGTAGCGGGGGGCCAAGAGACCCAGTACTTC.

The V and J genes are TRBV30 and TRBJ1-5; D gene unclear. The germline V gene encodes CDR1 GTSNPN and CDR2 SVGIG (reference sequence). The ends were cut back, 0 bases at V and 4 bases at J, with 7 bases in the middle. The CDR3 loop spans 13 amino acids. The CDR3 nucleotides are TGTGCCTGGAGTGTACGAGAAAATCAGCCCCAGCATTTT. Protein sequence: CAWSVRENQPQHF. The complete variable domain, with remaining parts taken from reference TRBV30 and TRBJ1-5, reads SQTIHQWPATLVQPVGSPLSLECTVEGTSNPNLYWYRQAAGRGLQLLFYSVGIGQISSEVPQNLSASRPQDRQFILSSKKLLLSDSGFYLCAWSVRENQPQHFGDGTRLSIL.

V gene TRBV7-2 combines with J gene TRBJ2-7, with 8 positions matching TRBD2. This CDR3 spans 15 amino acids. V lost 3 bases to trimming and J lost 2 bases; unmatched junction nucleotides: 6. Germline V gene data show CDR1 as SGHTA and CDR2 as FQGNSA. The CDR3 spells CASSFLAGGTYEQYF. The CDR3, as DNA: TGTGCCAGCAGCTTTCTCGCGGGGGGAACCTACGAGCAGTACTTC. Full variable domain (rest looked up from reference TRBV7-2 and TRBJ2-7): GAGVSQSPSNKVTEKGKDVELRCDPISGHTALYWYRQSLGQGLEFLIYFQGNSAPDKSGLPSDRFSAERTGGSVSTLTIQRTQQEDSAVYLCASSFLAGGTYEQYFGPGTRLTVT.